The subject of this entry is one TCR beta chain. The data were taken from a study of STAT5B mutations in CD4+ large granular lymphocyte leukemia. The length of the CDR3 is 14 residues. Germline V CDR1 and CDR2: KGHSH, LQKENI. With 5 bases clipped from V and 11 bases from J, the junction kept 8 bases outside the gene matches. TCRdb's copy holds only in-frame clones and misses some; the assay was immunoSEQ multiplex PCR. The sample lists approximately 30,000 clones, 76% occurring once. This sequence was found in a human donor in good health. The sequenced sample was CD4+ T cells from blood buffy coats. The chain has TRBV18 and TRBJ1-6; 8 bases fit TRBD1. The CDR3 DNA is TGTGCCAGCTCATCAGGACAGGGCGTTACACCCCTCCACTTT. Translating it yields CASSSGQGVTPLHF.